Each of the 25 T cell receptor beta chains below was sequenced from the same sample in a study of cytomegalovirus exposure and HLA in healthy donors. PCR primers comprised 60 Vbeta and 13 Jbeta primers. The table came from immunoSEQ multiplex PCR; TCRdb's copy has only in-frame clones and leaves some out. This table holds 35,000 to 45,000 clones. The sequenced sample was PBMCs. The receptors stem from a human donor in good health.

The genes are TRBV6-6 and TRBJ2-5, with a weak D call TRBD2 (7 bases). The CDR3 runs to 14 residues. Germline-derived CDR1 and CDR2 are MNHNY and SVGAGI (reference sequence). With 5 bases removed from V and 5 bases from J, the gap between germline ends came to 15 bases. The CDR3 region has the DNA TGTGCCAGCAGTCCCCAAGGGGGGGCGGAGACCCAGTACTTC. This encodes CASSPQGGAETQYF.

The rearrangement joins TRBV7-9 to TRBJ2-7, with 7 bases identical to TRBD2. Germline V CDR1 and CDR2: SEHNR, FQNEAQ (reference sequence). This CDR3 is built from 15 residues. V lost 6 bases to trimming and J lost 1 base; unmatched junction nucleotides: 9. The CDR3 is CASSRQRGPSYEQYF. The DNA of the CDR3 is TGTGCCAGCAGTCGCCAGCGGGGACCATCCTACGAGCAGTACTTC.

The chain links TRBV7-2 to TRBJ2-3; TRBD2 aligns across 11 bases. Unmatched junction bases numbered 5, after V lost 0 bases and J lost 3 bases. This CDR3 is 17 amino acids long. Germline V gives CDR1 SGHTA, CDR2 FQGNSA. Here the CDR3 DNA reads TGTGCCAGCAGCTTAGCGGCTACTAGCGGGGGAACAGATACGCAGTATTTT. It encodes CASSLAATSGGTDTQYF.

The V gene is TRBV7-6, the J gene TRBJ1-1; TRBD1 matches 10 bases. The CDR3 runs to 16 residues. Per germline, CDR1 SGHVS and CDR2 FNYEAQ. Unmatched junction bases numbered 10, after V lost 5 bases and J lost 4 bases. CDR3 residues: CASSPRDRGPATEAFF. The CDR3 bases are TGTGCCAGCAGCCCCCGGGACAGGGGTCCGGCCACTGAAGCTTTCTTT.

The chain has TRBV27 and TRBJ2-7; a weak D match, TRBD2 (5 bases). Germline CDR1 reads MNHEY; CDR2 reads SMNVEV (reference sequence). V shed 2 bases and J shed 4 bases, with 12 bases lying between them. The CDR3 is 14 residues long. CDR3 sequence (DNA): TGTGCCAGCAGTTTAGAGGGTACGAGATACGAGCAGTACTTC. It is translated as CASSLEGTRYEQYF.

The V gene is TRBV6-1, the J gene TRBJ1-5; D is undetermined. Trimming took 4 bases from V and 2 from J, leaving 12 bases between them. The CDR3 totals 15 residues. The germline V gene has CDR1 MNHNS and CDR2 SASEGT. CDR3 bases: TGTGCCAGCAGTGGACGGAATAGCGGCAATCAGCCCCAGCATTTT. This codes for CASSGRNSGNQPQHF.

In the case of this clone: The identical CDR3 is also encoded by other nucleotide sequences in the sample. The rearrangement joins TRBV18 to TRBJ1-1; D perhaps matches TRBD1 (6 bases). V was pared by 6 bases and J by 3 bases, with 17 bases between. The germline CDR1 and CDR2 sequences are KGHSH and LQKENI. There are 15 residues in the CDR3. CDR3 in amino acids: CASSRTVSGDTEAFF. CDR3 bases: TGTGCCAGCTCGCGTACAGTATCAGGGGACACTGAAGCTTTCTTT.

The chain joins TRBV5-6 to TRBJ1-1, with 7 bases fitting TRBD1. The V and J ends lost 2 bases and 5 bases, in that order; junction bases with no gene match: 18. Germline V gene sequence: CDR1 SGHDT, CDR2 YYEEEE. CDR3 length equals 18 residues. The CDR3 reads CASSLISDRRAWVTEAFF. In DNA form, the CDR3 reads TGTGCCAGCAGCTTAATATCGGACAGGAGGGCATGGGTTACTGAAGCTTTCTTT.

V usage is TRBV2 and J usage is TRBJ2-1; TRBD2 matches 9 bases. Germline lookup yields CDR1 SNHLY and CDR2 FYNNEI. The junction had 8 bases not matched to a gene; V was cut back by 6 bases and J by 5 bases. The CDR3 is 15 amino acids. CDR3 nucleotides: TGTGCCAGCAGCGATTCAGGCGGGGGGGACAATGAGCAGTTCTTC. It yields the protein CASSDSGGGDNEQFF.

The chain joins TRBV13 to TRBJ1-3, with 7 nucleotides matching TRBD1. Trimming at V came to 5 bases and at J to 0 bases, leaving 4 bases not matched to a gene. The germline gives CDR1 PRHDT, CDR2 FYEKMQ (reference sequence). This CDR3 region has 15 residues. CDR3 coding DNA: TGTGCCAGCAGCCGCGGACAGGTCTCTGGAAACACCATATATTTT. This sequence encodes CASSRGQVSGNTIYF. Full variable domain (missing parts from reference TRBV13 and TRBJ1-3): AAGVIQSPRHLIKEKRETATLKCYPIPRHDTVYWYQQGPGQDPQFLISFYEKMQSDKGSIPDRFSAQQFSDYHSELNMSSLELGDSALYFCASSRGQVSGNTIYFGEGSWLTVV.

This CDR3 reads CASRGGPIYEQYF. The CDR3 coding sequence is TGTGCCAGCAGGGGGGGGCCCATTTACGAGCAGTACTTC. The V gene is TRBV2, the J gene TRBJ2-7, with TRBD2 as a possible D gene (7 bases). Trimming took off 6 bases at V and 4 bases at J, with 13 bases between the two ends. This CDR3 has 13 residues. CDR1 and CDR2 from the germline V gene are SNHLY and FYNNEI.

V usage is TRBV4-2 and J usage is TRBJ2-1, with 8 nucleotides matching TRBD1. The CDR3 is 16 amino acids. Germline values: CDR1 LGHNA, CDR2 YNFKEQ. Losses at the gene ends were 7 bases for V and 4 bases for J; bases not matched to a gene: 12. The CDR3 here is CASTPSGQVSYNEQFF. CDR3 bases: TGTGCCAGCACCCCTTCGGGACAGGTTTCATACAATGAGCAGTTCTTC.

The chain couples TRBV27 to TRBJ1-1, with D tentatively TRBD1 (5 bases). The CDR3 contains 13 residues. The V end lost 5 bases, the J end lost 6 bases, and 13 bases lay between the germline ends. Germline CDR1 is MNHEY and CDR2 is SMNVEV (reference sequence). The DNA of the CDR3 is TGTGCCAGCAGTCCCCCTGGGGGGTCTGAAGCTTTCTTT. It is translated as CASSPPGGSEAFF.

On this clone itself: The junction differs from germline at one of its ends, possibly a read error. This chain links TRBV6-1 with TRBJ1-6; no reliable D call. The CDR3 contains 15 residues. Germline loops: CDR1 MNHNS, CDR2 SASEGT. CDR3 loop: CASSDTLGRNSHLHF. CDR3 in DNA: TGTGCCAGCAGTGATACCCTCGGGAGGAATTCACACCTCCACTTT.

V usage is TRBV5-1 and J usage is TRBJ2-7; D not resolved. V lost 0 bases to trimming and J lost 0 bases, with 7 bases between them. The CDR3 has 14 residues. Germline V gene sequence: CDR1 SGHRS, CDR2 YFSETQ. CDR3 nucleotides: TGCGCCAGCAGCTTGGATTCCCTCTCCTACGAGCAGTACTTC. Translated: CASSLDSLSYEQYF.

The chain is built from TRBV7-3 and TRBJ2-3; D remains ambiguous. V lost 5 bases to trimming and J lost 2 bases, with 5 bases between them. Germline values: CDR1 SGHTA, CDR2 FQGTGA. This CDR3 has 12 amino acids. The CDR3 region is CASSPNTDTQYF. The CDR3 DNA is TGTGCCAGCAGCCCCAACACAGATACGCAGTATTTT.

The chain uses TRBV6-1 and TRBJ1-4; unclear D gene. The germline V gene encodes CDR1 MNHNS and CDR2 SASEGT. This CDR3 contains 13 residues. The V end lost 4 bases, the J end lost 5 bases, and 8 bases lay between the germline ends. The CDR3 nucleotides read TGTGCCAGCAGTGTAAACACGAATGAAAAACTGTTTTTT. It codes for CASSVNTNEKLFF.

The V and J genes are TRBV30 and TRBJ2-7; TRBD1 is a possible D gene (6 bases). The V gene lost 0 bases and the J gene lost 2 bases, with 14 bases spanning the gap. Germline V gene data show CDR1 as GTSNPN and CDR2 as SVGIG (reference sequence). The CDR3 runs 15 residues. The CDR3 bases are TGTGCCTGGAGTGTTGGCGCGGACAGTCCCTACGAGCAGTACTTC. This sequence encodes CAWSVGADSPYEQYF.

The chain employs TRBV9 and TRBJ2-7; tentatively, D is TRBD2 (5 bases). The CDR3 length is 16 residues. V was cut by 3 bases and J by 1 base, with 17 bases left in between. Germline values: CDR1 SGDLS, CDR2 YYNGEE. CDR3 bases: TGTGCCAGCAGCGCCCGATCGAGGGCGATTTCCTACGAGCAGTACTTC. It translates to CASSARSRAISYEQYF.

This chain uses TRBV25-1 with TRBJ1-1; D may be TRBD1 (5 bases). CDR1 is MGHDK and CDR2 is SYGVNS in the germline V gene. Trimming left V 6 bases short and J 0 bases short, with 11 bases between. This CDR3 is 14 amino acids long. In DNA form, the CDR3 reads TGTGCCAGCAGCCCAGGACATATGAACACTGAAGCTTTCTTT. It is translated as CASSPGHMNTEAFF. Full variable domain (rest looked up from reference TRBV25-1 and TRBJ1-1): EADIYQTPRYLVIGTGKKITLECSQTMGHDKMYWYQQDPGMELHLIHYSYGVNSTEKGDLSSESTVSRIRTEHFPLTLESARPSHTSQYLCASSPGHMNTEAFFGQGTRLTVV.

The rearrangement links TRBV19 to TRBJ1-1; D might be TRBD1 (5 bases). V was trimmed by 11 bases and J by 0 bases, leaving 13 bases between them. Germline CDR1 LNHDA, CDR2 SQIVND (reference sequence). The CDR3 runs 13 residues. CDR3 loop: CAARGLMNTEAFF. CDR3 in DNA: TGTGCCGCCCGGGGACTAATGAACACTGAAGCTTTCTTT.

The chain couples TRBV11-2 to TRBJ1-2, with TRBD1 matching 11 bases. The CDR3 totals 16 residues. Germline V gene lookup returns CDR1 SGHAT and CDR2 FQNNGV. The J segment lost 5 bases and the V segment lost 2 bases, leaving 7 bases of the junction unmatched. As DNA, the CDR3 is TGTGCCAGCAGCTTAAAGAGGACAGGGGGCTGGTATGGCTACACCTTC. This encodes CASSLKRTGGWYGYTF.

The chain links TRBV19 to TRBJ1-3; 12 bases align to TRBD1. The germline CDR1 and CDR2 sequences are LNHDA and SQIVND (reference sequence). V dropped 10 bases and J dropped 7; count of bases not matched to a gene: 8. The CDR3 is made up of 14 amino acids. CDR3 sequence (DNA): TGTGCCACCTCCGGGACAGGGGGCAAGAACACCATATATTTT. Protein product: CATSGTGGKNTIYF.

The chain employs TRBV30 and TRBJ1-1, with D unclear. The ends were cut back, 0 bases at V and 7 bases at J, with 9 bases in the middle. Per germline, CDR1 GTSNPN and CDR2 SVGIG (reference sequence). CDR3 size: 12 residues. DNA for the CDR3: TGTGCCTGGAGTGTAGCGATGGATGAAGCTTTCTTT. Residues: CAWSVAMDEAFF.

The chain combines TRBV28 with TRBJ2-5; tentative D call: TRBD2 (6 bases). The CDR3 has 15 amino acids. The germline V gene has CDR1 MDHEN and CDR2 SYDVKM. V was shortened by 5 bases and J by 1 base, with 14 bases between the two germline ends. CDR3 coding DNA: TGTGCCAGCAGTCTGGCCTTGGGGGGCCAAGAGACCCAGTACTTC. Its protein product is CASSLALGGQETQYF.